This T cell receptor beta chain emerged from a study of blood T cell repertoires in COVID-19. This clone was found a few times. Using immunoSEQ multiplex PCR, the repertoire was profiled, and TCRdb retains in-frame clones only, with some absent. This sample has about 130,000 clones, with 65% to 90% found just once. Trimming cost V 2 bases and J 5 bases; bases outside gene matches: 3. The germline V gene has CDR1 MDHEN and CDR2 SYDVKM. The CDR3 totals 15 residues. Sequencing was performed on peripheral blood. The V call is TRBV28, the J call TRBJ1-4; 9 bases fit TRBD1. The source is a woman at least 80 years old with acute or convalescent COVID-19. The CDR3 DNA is TGTGCCAGCAGTTTACCCGGGACAGGGAATGAAAAACTGTTTTTT. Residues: CASSLPGTGNEKLFF.